One and the same sample provided the 12 T cell receptor beta chains below, sequenced in a study of cytomegalovirus exposure and HLA in healthy donors. The repertoire was sequenced with immunoSEQ multiplex PCR; TCRdb's copy has only in-frame clones and lacks some. This sample has 280,000 or so clones, with 70% to 90% found just once. The sample was PBMCs. The receptors come from a young woman in good health and CMV-seronegative.

The chain links TRBV27 to TRBJ2-7; the match to TRBD2 covers 12 bases. Germline CDR1 and CDR2: MNHEY and SMNVEV (reference sequence). This CDR3 contains 20 residues. V lost 0 bases, J lost 0 bases, and 12 bases stayed unmatched. CDR3 loop: CASSLSAGLAGFSSSYEQYF. The DNA of the CDR3 is TGTGCCAGCAGTTTATCGGCGGGACTAGCGGGTTTCTCGAGCTCCTACGAGCAGTACTTC.

This clone was seen just once. As DNA, the CDR3 is TGCGCCAGCAGCTTGGCCGCAGGGTCCATCTCTGGAAACACCATATATTTT. Protein: CASSLAAGSISGNTIYF. The rearrangement uses TRBV5-1 and TRBJ1-3; D perhaps matches TRBD1 (5 bases). Trimming stripped 0 bases from V and 0 bases from J, with 13 bases between. This CDR3 has 17 residues. Germline assignment: CDR1 SGHRS and CDR2 YFSETQ.

The chain carries TRBV6-6 and TRBJ2-7; 8 bases are a match to TRBD1. The CDR3 runs to 15 residues. V shed 5 bases and J 1 base; nucleotides not matched to a gene: 7. Germline V lookup: CDR1 MNHNY, CDR2 SVGAGI (reference sequence). The CDR3, as DNA: TGTGCCAGCAGTCTTAGACAGGGGAAGTCCTACGAGCAGTACTTC. It codes for CASSLRQGKSYEQYF.

This clone appeared a single time. The CDR3 DNA is TGCGCCAGCAGCCAAAGACAGGGGCCCGGGGAGCTGTTTTTT. This gives the protein CASSQRQGPGELFF. V is TRBV5-1 and J is TRBJ2-2, with 8 bases fitting TRBD1. This CDR3 spans 14 amino acids. The V gene's germline CDR1 is SGHRS and CDR2 YFSETQ. V gave up 4 bases and J gave up 6 bases; unmatched junction bases: 5.

V gene TRBV11-2 combines with J gene TRBJ2-2, with 7 bases that match TRBD2. The V segment lost 2 bases and the J segment 1 base; nucleotides outside the gene matches: 4. Germline values: CDR1 SGHAT, CDR2 FQNNGV. The CDR3 loop spans 16 amino acids. The CDR3 here is CASSLSLAVNTGELFF. The CDR3 nucleotides are TGTGCCAGCAGCTTATCTCTAGCGGTGAACACCGGGGAGCTGTTTTTT.

The rearrangement joins TRBV28 to TRBJ1-1; D gene uncertain. CDR1 and CDR2 (germline): MDHEN, SYDVKM. Trimming removed 4 bases at V and 4 bases at J, with 10 bases between. CDR3 length: 13 residues. CDR3 in DNA: TGTGCCAGCAGTTCCCTTGGGAGCACTGAAGCTTTCTTT. Protein sequence: CASSSLGSTEAFF.

This chain links TRBV9 with TRBJ2-1; perhaps TRBD2 as D (5 bases). CDR1 is SGDLS, CDR2 YYNGEE, per germline. The CDR3 runs to 14 residues. Deletions cut 1 base from V and 4 bases from J, with 9 bases between. CDR3 sequence reads: CASSVSSSYNEQFF. CDR3 bases: TGTGCCAGCAGCGTATCTAGCTCTTACAATGAGCAGTTCTTC.

This clone came up once. Written as DNA, the CDR3 is TGTGCCTGGAGTGTTGGACTAATCCCCAATGAGCAGTTCTTC. Protein sequence: CAWSVGLIPNEQFF. The chain employs TRBV30 and TRBJ2-1, with D possibly matching TRBD2 (6 bases). Germline loops: CDR1 GTSNPN, CDR2 SVGIG (reference sequence). Trimming cost V 0 bases and J 6 bases, with 12 bases left between them. The CDR3 sequence is 14 residues long.

The rearrangement joins TRBV7-2 to TRBJ2-5; maybe TRBD1 (6 bases). Germline V lookup: CDR1 SGHTA, CDR2 FQGNSA. CDR3 length equals 15 residues. Trimming took off 4 bases at V and 5 bases at J, with 17 bases between the two ends. CDR3 DNA: TGTGCCAGCAGCTCCGGGACACCCGCGACGGAGACCCAGTACTTC. Translation gives CASSSGTPATETQYF.

The chain employs TRBV7-8 and TRBJ2-7; D remains ambiguous. Per germline, CDR1 SGHVS and CDR2 FQNEAQ. The CDR3 spans 18 residues. V shed 0 bases and J shed 4 bases, with 22 bases lying between them. The CDR3 sequence is CASSLALRGVKDQYEQYF. The CDR3 bases are TGTGCCAGCAGCTTAGCTTTACGAGGCGTAAAAGACCAATACGAGCAGTACTTC.

The chain's CDR3 is CASTSGGGMNTEAFF. In DNA, the CDR3 is TGTGCCAGCACCTCGGGGGGAGGGATGAACACTGAAGCTTTCTTT. V and J are TRBV28 and TRBJ1-1; tentatively, D is TRBD1 (5 bases). The V and J ends lost 7 bases and 0 bases respectively, with 15 bases between them. There are 15 residues in the CDR3. In germline, CDR1 is MDHEN, CDR2 SYDVKM.

The chain uses TRBV10-3 and TRBJ2-2; no reliable D call. V lost 3 bases and J 6 bases, leaving 11 bases between the germline ends. From germline, CDR1 is ENHRY and CDR2 SYGVKD. This CDR3 region has 14 residues. Here the CDR3 DNA reads TGTGCCATCAGTGAAATATACGAGGCCGGGGAGCTGTTTTTT. Translating it yields CAISEIYEAGELFF.